The 2 T cell receptor beta chains reported below all come from one sample, sequenced in a study of T cells after yellow fever vaccination. A single record per CDR3 protein comes from TCRdb applying MiXCR to the 5' RACE reads. Among around 600,000 distinct CDR3 sequences listed, 9% to 15% were seen once. Sample: PBMCs, taken on the day of the yellow fever booster vaccination. These receptors originate from a young man who received the YFV17D yellow fever vaccine.

The chain couples TRBV4-3 to TRBJ2-4; D unresolved. CDR1 LGHNA and CDR2 YSLEER come from the germline V gene. V lost 0 bases, J lost 0 bases, and 6 bases lay in between. The CDR3 extends over 15 amino acids. CDR3 amino acids: CASSQDTRAKNIQYF. The CDR3 DNA reads TGCGCCAGCAGCCAAGATACGCGAGCCAAAAACATTCAGTACTTC.

This clonotype was recorded a few times. The gene calls are TRBV19 and TRBJ2-5; D possibly corresponds to TRBD1 (5 bases). Germline-derived CDR1 and CDR2 are LNHDA and SQIVND (reference sequence). Trimming shortened V by 6 bases and J by 1 base, and 15 bases separated the two germline ends. This CDR3 has 15 residues. The CDR3 coding sequence is TGTGCCAGTAGAAAGACAGAAAGAGCCCAAGAGACCCAGTACTTC. This codes for CASRKTERAQETQYF.